This passage covers 20 T cell receptor beta chains from one sample sequenced in a study of blood T cell dynamics during melanoma immunotherapy. Time point denoted: week 3, after first cycle of checkpoint inhibitor. The repertoire was sequenced with immunoSEQ multiplex PCR; TCRdb's copy has only in-frame clones and lacks some. Of over 15,000 clones listed, 87% were seen once; the top ten hold around 7.8%. The sample here was blood, taken from a patient treated with checkpoint blockade. All receptors derive from a human donor with melanoma.

V gene TRBV5-1 combines with J gene TRBJ1-1, with 9 positions matching TRBD1. This CDR3 has 16 amino acids. Trimming at V came to 3 bases and at J to 2 bases, leaving 8 bases not matched to a gene. Germline V gene data show CDR1 as SGHRS and CDR2 as YFSETQ. CDR3 amino acids: CASSSIGQGRNTEAFF. CDR3 DNA sequence: TGCGCCAGCAGCTCGATAGGACAGGGGCGAAACACTGAAGCTTTCTTT.

J is TRBJ2-3 and V is TRBV4-1; 7 bases line up with TRBD2. Germline V gene lookup returns CDR1 MGHRA and CDR2 YSYEKL. The J segment lost 3 bases and the V segment lost 1 base, leaving 7 bases of the junction unmatched. The CDR3 is made up of 16 amino acids. The CDR3 DNA reads TGCGCCAGCAGCCAAGTCGGCGGGAGAGAGACAGATACGCAGTATTTT. Translation: CASSQVGGRETDTQYF.

The genes are TRBV5-1 and TRBJ2-5, with D hard to call. CDR1 and CDR2 (germline): SGHRS, YFSETQ. V shed 7 bases and J shed 2 bases, with 9 bases lying between them. This CDR3 is built from 12 residues. CDR3 bases: TGCGCCAGCTCCTACCGACAAGAGACCCAGTACTTC. It translates to CASSYRQETQYF. The full variable domain, with the rest looked up from reference TRBV5-1 and TRBJ2-5, is KAGVTQTPRYLIKTRGQQVTLSCSPISGHRSVSWYQQTPGQGLQFLFEYFSETQRNKGNFPGRFSGRQFSNSRSEMNVSTLELGDSALYLCASSYRQETQYFGPGTRLLVL.

The rearrangement uses TRBV7-2 and TRBJ2-7; D is perhaps TRBD2 (6 bases). Germline CDR1 and CDR2: SGHTA and FQGNSA. This CDR3 spans 13 amino acids. V gave up 10 bases and J gave up 3 bases, with 16 bases separating them. The CDR3 sequence: CAISVQEGYEQYF. CDR3 nucleotide sequence: TGTGCCATCTCAGTACAGGAGGGCTACGAGCAGTACTTC.

V gene TRBV27 combines with J gene TRBJ2-7; a weak D match, TRBD2 (6 bases). Trimming removed 4 bases from V and 2 bases from J, with 12 bases in between. The CDR3 runs 14 residues. The germline V gene has CDR1 MNHEY and CDR2 SMNVEV (reference sequence). DNA for the CDR3: TGTGCCAGCAGTTCTCCGACTAGAGCCTACGAGCAGTACTTC. This translates into CASSSPTRAYEQYF.

The rearrangement uses TRBV11-2 and TRBJ2-7, with 7 bases that match TRBD1. V trimming: 5 bases; J trimming: 2 bases; junction bases outside the gene matches: 9. The CDR3 has 15 residues. CDR1 is SGHAT, CDR2 FQNNGV, per germline. CDR3 bases: TGTGCCAGCAGCGTCGGGACAGATATAACCTACGAGCAGTACTTC. Translating it yields CASSVGTDITYEQYF.

The chain uses TRBV2 and TRBJ2-1; 7 bases align to TRBD1. The V and J ends lost 6 bases and 0 bases, in that order; junction bases with no gene match: 5. CDR1 is SNHLY, CDR2 FYNNEI, per germline. The CDR3 is made up of 15 amino acids. CDR3 protein: CASRPGTASYNEQFF. The DNA of the CDR3 is TGTGCCAGCAGGCCAGGGACAGCCTCCTACAATGAGCAGTTCTTC.

V is TRBV28 and J is TRBJ1-2, with a tentative D call TRBD1 (5 bases). The CDR3 is 14 amino acids. V shed 3 bases and J shed 5 bases, with 13 bases lying between them. Germline CDR1 reads MDHEN; CDR2 reads SYDVKM. CDR3: CASSFQSRQYGYTF. The CDR3 bases are TGTGCCAGCAGTTTCCAGAGTCGACAGTATGGCTACACCTTC.

The chain combines TRBV27 with TRBJ2-7; no firm D call. CDR1 is MNHEY and CDR2 is SMNVEV in the germline V gene (reference sequence). Trimming removed 5 bases from V and 1 base from J, with 18 bases in between. The length of the CDR3 is 16 residues. The CDR3: CASSPTTAGVSYEQYF. CDR3 bases: TGTGCCAGCAGTCCCACAACGGCAGGAGTTTCCTACGAGCAGTACTTC.

The V and J genes are TRBV18 and TRBJ2-7, with 7 bases matching TRBD2. Germline V CDR1 and CDR2: KGHSH, LQKENI. The trim removed 0 bases at V and 2 bases at J, leaving 13 bases unmatched. The CDR3 is 18 amino acids. The CDR3: CASSPPGYTGTTAYEQYF. CDR3 coding DNA: TGTGCCAGCTCACCACCCGGGTACACCGGGACTACAGCCTACGAGCAGTACTTC.

CDR3 coding DNA: TGTGCCAGCAGGGTGGGAGAGAGACGGCAAGAGACCCAGTACTTC. Residues: CASRVGERRQETQYF. The V gene is TRBV6-1, the J gene TRBJ2-5; D perhaps matches TRBD2 (5 bases). Germline V CDR1 and CDR2: MNHNS, SASEGT. Trimming pared 6 bases from V and 2 bases from J, leaving 16 bases between. This CDR3 region has 15 residues.

The genes are TRBV19 and TRBJ2-2; 10 bases fit TRBD2. The V segment lost 3 bases and the J segment 2 bases; nucleotides outside the gene matches: 6. This CDR3 comprises 17 residues. The germline V gene has CDR1 LNHDA and CDR2 SQIVND (reference sequence). CDR3 sequence (DNA): TGTGCCAGTAGTATCAGGCCTAGCGGGAGTAACACCGGGGAGCTGTTTTTT. Its translation is CASSIRPSGSNTGELFF.

This clone was found once. CDR3 DNA: TGTGCCAGTAGTTCCCAAGGACAGGGATACGGTATTGAGACCCAGTACTTC. Protein: CASSSQGQGYGIETQYF. The chain employs TRBV19 and TRBJ2-5; 8 bases line up with TRBD1. Germline lookup yields CDR1 LNHDA and CDR2 SQIVND (reference sequence). This CDR3 contains 17 residues. After removal of 5 bases from V and 5 bases from J, the junction contained 16 bases not matched to a gene. The entire variable domain, with the rest obtained from reference TRBV19 and TRBJ2-5, is as follows: DGGITQSPKYLFRKEGQNVTLSCEQNLNHDAMYWYRQDPGQGLRLIYYSQIVNDFQKGDIAEGYSVSREKKESFPLTVTSAQKNPTAFYLCASSSQGQGYGIETQYFGPGTRLLVL.

The rearrangement uses TRBV4-2 and TRBJ1-5; 8 bases are a match to TRBD1. The J segment lost 7 bases and the V segment lost 1 base, leaving 6 bases of the junction unmatched. Germline V gene data show CDR1 as LGHNA and CDR2 as YNFKEQ. This CDR3 region has 15 residues. The CDR3 sequence is CASSQGDRRIQPQHF. The CDR3 DNA is TGTGCCAGCAGCCAAGGGGACAGGCGGATCCAGCCCCAGCATTTT.

J is TRBJ2-3 and V is TRBV4-3; D remains unclear. Trimming stripped 0 bases from V and 2 bases from J, with 3 bases between. CDR3 length: 13 amino acids. Germline values: CDR1 LGHNA, CDR2 YSLEER. The CDR3 DNA follows: TGCGCCAGCAGCCAAGACCCCACAGATACGCAGTATTTT. Translation gives CASSQDPTDTQYF.

The chain recombines TRBV9 with TRBJ2-2; D gene unclear. V was clipped by 1 base and J by 0 bases, with 13 bases between them. CDR3 size: 17 residues. CDR1 SGDLS and CDR2 YYNGEE come from the germline V gene. CDR3 sequence: CASSVLPDVANTGELFF. The CDR3, as DNA: TGTGCCAGCAGCGTACTCCCAGACGTCGCGAACACCGGGGAGCTGTTTTTT.

This clone was picked up a small number of times. V usage is TRBV7-6 and J usage is TRBJ2-7, with 11 bases matching TRBD2. CDR3 length equals 14 residues. Looked up from germline, CDR1 is SGHVS and CDR2 is FNYEAQ. V trimming: 5 bases; J trimming: 4 bases; junction bases outside the gene matches: 4. The CDR3 DNA reads TGTGCCAGCAGCCTGACTAGCGGGGTTTACGAGCAGTACTTC. Amino acids: CASSLTSGVYEQYF.

The genes are TRBV19 and TRBJ2-3; D gene uncertain. Between the trimmed V and J ends, which lost 1 base and 2 bases, there was a span of 10 bases. This CDR3 is 15 amino acids long. The germline V gene has CDR1 LNHDA and CDR2 SQIVND (reference sequence). For the CDR3, the DNA is TGTGCCAGTAGTATAGGCGCACACTTCACAGATACGCAGTATTTT. This translates into CASSIGAHFTDTQYF.

The chain is built from TRBV15 and TRBJ2-5; D perhaps matches TRBD1 (6 bases). This CDR3 spans 15 amino acids. V lost 8 bases and J lost 4, with 20 bases in between. The V gene's germline CDR1 is LNHNV and CDR2 YYDKDF (reference sequence). Here the CDR3 reads CATGQTSGPGETQYF. The CDR3 nucleotides read TGTGCCACCGGACAGACATCAGGACCGGGAGAGACCCAGTACTTC.

This clone is deemed medium-sized (0.01 to 0.1%). V is TRBV2 and J is TRBJ1-1; a weak D match, TRBD1 (5 bases). This CDR3 contains 13 residues. The V and J ends lost 3 bases and 4 bases respectively, with 9 bases between them. Germline CDR1 is SNHLY and CDR2 is FYNNEI. CDR3 sequence: CASSDGGITEAFF. In DNA form, the CDR3 reads TGTGCCAGCAGTGATGGGGGGATCACTGAAGCTTTCTTT.